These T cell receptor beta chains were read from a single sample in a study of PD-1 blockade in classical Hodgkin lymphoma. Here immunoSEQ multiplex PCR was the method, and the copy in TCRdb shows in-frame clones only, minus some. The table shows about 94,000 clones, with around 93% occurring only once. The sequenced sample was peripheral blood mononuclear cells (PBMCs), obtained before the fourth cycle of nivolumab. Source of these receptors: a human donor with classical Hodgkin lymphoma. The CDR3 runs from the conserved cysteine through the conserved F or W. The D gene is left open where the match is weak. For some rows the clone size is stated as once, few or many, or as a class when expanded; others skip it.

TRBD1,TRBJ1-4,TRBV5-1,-,TGCGCCAGCAGCGAGGGGACAGGGGAGGTCGAAAAACTGTTTTTT,CASSEGTGEVEKLFF
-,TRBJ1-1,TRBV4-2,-,TGTGCCAGCAGCCAAGAAGAGGCCGTTTACACTGAAGCTTTCTTT,CASSQEEAVYTEAFF
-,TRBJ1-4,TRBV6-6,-,TGTGCCAGCAGTCCCCTCCGACGACAGAGTAATGAAAAACTGTTTTTT,CASSPLRRQSNEKLFF
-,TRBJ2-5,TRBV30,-,TGTGCCTGGACTTATGGTGGAGAGACCCAGTACTTC,CAWTYGGETQYF
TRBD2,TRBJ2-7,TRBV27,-,TGTGCCAGCAGTTTCGGCGGGGGGGAGCAGTACTTC,CASSFGGGEQYF
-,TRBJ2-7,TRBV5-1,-,TGCGCCAGCAGCCACAATCGCGAGGGGGAGCAGTACTTC,CASSHNREGEQYF
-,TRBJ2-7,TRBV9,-,TGTGCCAGCAGCGTAGGACGGGAGCAGTACTTC,CASSVGREQYF
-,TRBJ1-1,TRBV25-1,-,TGTGCCAGCAGTGAATATTCGGGACGGGACACTGAAGCTTTCTTT,CASSEYSGRDTEAFF
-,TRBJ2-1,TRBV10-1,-,TGCGCCAGCAGTGATAACGGTGGGAATGAGCAGTTCTTC,CASSDNGGNEQFF
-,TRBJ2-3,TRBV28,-,TGTGCCAGCATAAGGGACCAAACCTCCACAGATACGCAGTATTTT,CASIRDQTSTDTQYF
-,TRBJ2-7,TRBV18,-,TGTGCCAGCTCACGGGTGGGGCTAGCAGAGAGTGAGCAGTACTTC,CASSRVGLAESEQYF
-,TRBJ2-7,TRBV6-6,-,TGTGCCAGCAGTCCCGCGATGGGGAGGTTGTACGAGCAGTACTTC,CASSPAMGRLYEQYF
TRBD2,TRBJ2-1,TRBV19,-,TGTGCCAGTAGTATACTACCTAGCGGGAGTTACAATGAGCAGTTCTTC,CASSILPSGSYNEQFF
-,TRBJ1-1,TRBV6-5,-,TGTGCCAGCAGTTCCGGGCTGTGGGCTTTCTTT,CASSSGLWAFF
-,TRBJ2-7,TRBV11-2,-,TGTGCCAGCAGCTTAGGCCAGGGAACCTACGAGCAGTACTTC,CASSLGQGTYEQYF
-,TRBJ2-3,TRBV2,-,TGTGCCAGCACCGCGGTAGAAGCCGCCACAGATACGCAGTATTTT,CASTAVEAATDTQYF
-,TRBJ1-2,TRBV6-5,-,TGTGCCAGCAGTCAAACTACGGTCTATGGCTACACCTTC,CASSQTTVYGYTF
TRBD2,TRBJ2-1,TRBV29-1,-,TGCAGCGTTGAAGGGTCTAGCGGCACCTCCTACAATGAGCAGTTCTTC,CSVEGSSGTSYNEQFF
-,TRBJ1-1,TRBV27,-,TGTGCCAGCGGCAATAGGCGGCTGAACACTGAAGCTTTCTTT,CASGNRRLNTEAFF
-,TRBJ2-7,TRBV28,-,TGTGCCAGCAGTTTAGCCGATCGCTACGAGCAGTACTTC,CASSLADRYEQYF
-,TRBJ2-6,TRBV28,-,TGTGCCAGCAGTTCTGGGGCCAACGTCCTGACTTTC,CASSSGANVLTF
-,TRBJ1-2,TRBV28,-,TGTGCCAGCAGTTTATTCACTGATGAGTGGGATTCTCATGGCTACACCTTC,CASSLFTDEWDSHGYTF
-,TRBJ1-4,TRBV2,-,TGTGCCAGCAGTGAATTGGCCCCCGGGTATGAAAAACTGTTTTTT,CASSELAPGYEKLFF
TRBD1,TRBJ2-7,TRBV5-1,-,TGCGCCAGCAGCTTGGAACGGACAGGGGGCAGATACGAGCAGTACTTC,CASSLERTGGRYEQYF
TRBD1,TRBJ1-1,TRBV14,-,TGTGCCAGCAGTCAGGGGGTGAACACTGAAGCTTTCTTT,CASSQGVNTEAFF
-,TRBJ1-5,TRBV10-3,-,TGTGCCATCAGTGAGGGGGCGTCGAATCAGCCCCAGCATTTT,CAISEGASNQPQHF
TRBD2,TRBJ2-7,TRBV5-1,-,TGCGCCAGCAGCTTGGAAGTTAGCGGGACCTACGAGCAGTACTTC,CASSLEVSGTYEQYF
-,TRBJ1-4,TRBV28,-,TGTGCCAGCAGTCTCCGGGGGTTTGCTGAAAAACTGTTTTTT,CASSLRGFAEKLFF
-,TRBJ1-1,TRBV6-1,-,TGTGCCAGCAGTGAAGTAGTCGCTGAAGCTTTCTTT,CASSEVVAEAFF
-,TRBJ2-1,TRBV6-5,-,TGTGCCAGCAGTTACCAATTAGCGGAGGGGGATGAGCAGTTCTTC,CASSYQLAEGDEQFF
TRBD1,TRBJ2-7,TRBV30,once,TGTGCCTGGAGTGGAGACAGGGAAGCCTACGAGCAGTACTTC,CAWSGDREAYEQYF
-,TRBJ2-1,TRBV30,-,TGTGCCTGGTCGCGGACCGCGGGTGACAATGAGCAGTTCTTC,CAWSRTAGDNEQFF